This T cell receptor beta chain was observed in a study of neurological immune-mediated disorders. Study in general: The roughly 34 patients with multiple sclerosis comprised some 30 relapsing-remitting cases and 3 secondary progressive cases. Study-wide results and caveats: The greatest TCR clonal expansion occurred in HTLV-1-associated myelopathy and the least in multiple sclerosis, which fell below healthy controls. Subjects shared no identical expanded-clone CDR3 amino acid sequences, suggesting private TCR-beta repertoires in all groups.

Using its own MiXCR run on the 5' RACE reads, TCRdb lists one record per CDR3 protein. The data show about 70,000 distinct CDR3 sequences, roughly 4.4% seen once. This CDR3 is built from 16 residues. Germline CDR1 is SGHRS and CDR2 is YFSETQ. The V gene end was trimmed by 7 bases and the J gene end by 4 bases; junction bases not matched to a gene: 12. This clonotype was observed at least ten times. The antigen remains undetermined. Material: PBMCs. The chain recombines TRBV5-1 with TRBJ2-3, with 10 nucleotides matching TRBD2. This receptor was obtained from a woman aged 70-85 years with multiple sclerosis. The CDR3 DNA sequence: TGCGCCAGCTCGCCTCTCGGGACTAGCGCTTCAGATACGCAGTATTTT. It codes for CASSPLGTSASDTQYF.